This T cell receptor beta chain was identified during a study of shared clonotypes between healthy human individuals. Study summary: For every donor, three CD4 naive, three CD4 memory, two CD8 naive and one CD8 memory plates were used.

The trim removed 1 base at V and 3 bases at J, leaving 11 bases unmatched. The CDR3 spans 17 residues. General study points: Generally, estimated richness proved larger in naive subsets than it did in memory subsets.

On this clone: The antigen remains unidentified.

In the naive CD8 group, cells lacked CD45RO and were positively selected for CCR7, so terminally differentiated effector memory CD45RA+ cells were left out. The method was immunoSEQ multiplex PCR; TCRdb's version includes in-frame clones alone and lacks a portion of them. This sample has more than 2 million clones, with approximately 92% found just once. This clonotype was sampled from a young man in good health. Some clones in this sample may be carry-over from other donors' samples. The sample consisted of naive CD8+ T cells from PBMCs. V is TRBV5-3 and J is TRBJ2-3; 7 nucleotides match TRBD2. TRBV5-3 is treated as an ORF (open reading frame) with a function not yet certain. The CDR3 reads CARSLNCSREKTDTQYF. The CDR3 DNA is TGTGCCAGAAGCTTGAACTGTTCGCGGGAGAAAACAGATACGCAGTATTTT.